This T cell receptor (beta chain) was sequenced for a study of OX40 agonist ivuxolimab in advanced cancers. Study background: Administration of intravenous ivuxolimab to patients occurred every 2 weeks at 0.01 to 10 mg/kg. Aged about 23 to 90 with a mean of roughly 65 years, they were roughly 83% male. Study observations and caveats: The study did not work out the antigen specificity of the expanded peripheral T cells.

This table comes from immunoSEQ multiplex PCR, and its TCRdb copy is limited to in-frame clones, with some not included. The sample consists of some 83,000 clones, around 85% of them appearing once. A word on this clone: Its cognate antigen is unknown.

Germline V gene sequence: CDR1 KGHSH, CDR2 LQKENI. Trimming at V came to 3 bases and at J to 3 bases, leaving 6 bases not matched to a gene. The CDR3 runs to 16 residues. This TCR derives from an adult with an advanced solid tumor such as melanoma, head and neck, liver or kidney cancer. The input for sequencing was CD4+ or CD8+ T cells sorted from blood, taken in a trial of the OX40 agonist ivuxolimab. V is TRBV18 and J is TRBJ2-1, with 9 bases fitting TRBD1. CDR3 amino acids: CASSPTGGAIYNEQFF. CDR3 in DNA: TGTGCCAGCTCACCTACAGGGGGCGCAATCTACAATGAGCAGTTCTTC.